Below are 24 T cell receptor beta chains sequenced from a single sample in a study of PD-1 blockade in mismatch repair-deficient tumors. Here immunoSEQ multiplex PCR was the method, and the copy in TCRdb shows in-frame clones only, minus some. This sample carries around 130,000 clones, more than 70% of them seen once, and the ten largest clones take approximately 10%. The sample consisted of peripheral blood, taken just under 74 weeks after starting pembrolizumab. The receptors were sampled from an adult with mismatch repair-deficient cancer.

The genes are TRBV6-1 and TRBJ1-2; 10 positions agree with TRBD1. In germline, CDR1 is MNHNS, CDR2 SASEGT. The ends lost 3 bases at V and 0 bases at J; junction bases unmatched: 4. CDR3 length: 16 residues. In nucleotides, the CDR3 is TGTGCCAGCAGTGACCGCGGGACAGGGGCTAACTATGGCTACACCTTC. Protein: CASSDRGTGANYGYTF.

This chain uses TRBV6-1 with TRBJ2-5, with TRBD2 as a possible D gene (6 bases). The CDR3 sequence is 14 residues long. Germline assignment: CDR1 MNHNS and CDR2 SASEGT. The V end lost 8 bases, the J end lost 0 bases, and 13 bases lay between the germline ends. The chain's CDR3 is CASGGLTDQETQYF. DNA of the CDR3: TGTGCCAGCGGAGGGCTGACGGACCAAGAGACCCAGTACTTC.

Details on this clone: Additional DNA sequences in this sample encode the identical CDR3. The chain links TRBV9 to TRBJ2-7; the match to TRBD1 covers 10 bases. The CDR3 sequence is 13 residues long. Per the germline V gene, CDR1 is SGDLS and CDR2 is YYNGEE. With V trimmed by 4 bases and J by 11 bases, 9 bases remained unmatched. The DNA of the CDR3 is TGTGCCAGCAGCCCTAGGACAGGGGGAGAGGAGTACTTC. It specifies CASSPRTGGEEYF.

V and J are TRBV6-5 and TRBJ2-7; a weak D match, TRBD2 (6 bases). This CDR3 has 16 amino acids. The germline V and J ends were trimmed by 2 bases and 2 bases, with 16 bases remaining between them. Germline assignment: CDR1 MNHEY and CDR2 SVGAGI. The CDR3 here is CASSYQPGRRAYEQYF. For the CDR3, the DNA is TGTGCCAGCAGTTACCAACCGGGACGGAGGGCCTACGAGCAGTACTTC.

The rearrangement joins TRBV4-1 to TRBJ2-5, with a tentative D call TRBD2 (6 bases). V lost 1 base and J 3 bases, leaving 12 bases between the germline ends. Germline CDR1 MGHRA, CDR2 YSYEKL. The CDR3 length is 15 residues. The CDR3 protein is CASSQAGTQEETQYF. The CDR3 DNA reads TGCGCCAGCAGCCAAGCCGGGACTCAAGAAGAGACCCAGTACTTC.

The V call is TRBV5-1, the J call TRBJ1-2; 9 bases match TRBD1. The CDR3 runs to 14 residues. Germline loops: CDR1 SGHRS, CDR2 YFSETQ. J lost 6 bases, V lost 2 bases, and 5 bases had no gene match. CDR3 loop: CASSFTGGGDGYTF. The CDR3 bases are TGCGCCAGCAGCTTTACAGGGGGCGGAGATGGCTACACCTTC.

The J gene is TRBJ1-1, the V gene TRBV6-1, with 9 bases lining up with TRBD1. This CDR3 spans 14 amino acids. Unmatched junction bases numbered 10, after V lost 11 bases and J lost 3 bases. Germline V gene lookup returns CDR1 MNHNS and CDR2 SASEGT. The chain's CDR3 is CAGAGTGIYTEAFF. CDR3 DNA sequence: TGTGCCGGGGCAGGGACAGGGATATACACTGAAGCTTTCTTT.

This chain links TRBV7-6 with TRBJ2-1; possibly TRBD2 for D (5 bases). The germline V gene encodes CDR1 SGHVS and CDR2 FNYEAQ. The CDR3 is 15 amino acids. V was cut by 1 base and J by 10 bases, with 17 bases left in between. CDR3: CASSLVPSGEPEQFF. The CDR3 bases are TGTGCCAGCAGCTTAGTCCCCAGTGGGGAGCCCGAGCAGTTCTTC.

The rearrangement uses TRBV11-2 and TRBJ2-7, with unresolved D. Trimming removed 4 bases at V and 3 bases at J, with 4 bases between. This CDR3 has 11 residues. In germline, CDR1 is SGHAT, CDR2 FQNNGV. The chain's CDR3 is CASSSVYEQYF. CDR3 coding DNA: TGTGCCAGCAGCTCCGTCTACGAGCAGTACTTC.

CDR3 region: CASSRDRVTDTQYF. CDR3 nucleotide sequence: TGTGCCAGCAGCCGGGACAGGGTGACAGATACGCAGTATTTT. The V call is TRBV9, the J call TRBJ2-3; TRBD1 matches 9 bases. Germline values: CDR1 SGDLS, CDR2 YYNGEE. Trimming took 4 bases from V and 3 from J; bases not matched to a gene: 3. The CDR3 spans 14 residues.

The chain is built from TRBV30 and TRBJ2-2, with 7 nucleotides matching TRBD2. This CDR3 region has 16 residues. V lost 2 bases and J lost 6; bases outside the gene matches: 12. Germline V lookup: CDR1 GTSNPN, CDR2 SVGIG (reference sequence). CDR3 protein: CAWSKKREGAPGELFF. The DNA of the CDR3 is TGTGCCTGGAGTAAAAAAAGGGAGGGAGCACCCGGGGAGCTGTTTTTT.

This clone was observed a handful of times. This chain joins TRBV4-3 and TRBJ2-7, with TRBD1 matching 7 bases. The V gene's germline CDR1 is LGHNA and CDR2 YSLEER. This CDR3 region has 13 residues. V was clipped by 3 bases and J by 6 bases; unmatched bases: 5. The CDR3 DNA sequence: TGCGCCAGCAGCCATACCTACAGGGGCGAGCAGTACTTC. This encodes CASSHTYRGEQYF.

CDR3 residues: CASSNEAGAYQETQYF. In nucleotides, the CDR3 is TGTGCCAGCAGTAACGAAGCGGGAGCGTACCAAGAGACCCAGTACTTC. The chain recombines TRBV6-6 with TRBJ2-5; 8 bases are a match to TRBD2. CDR1 is MNHNY, CDR2 SVGAGI, per germline (reference sequence). The CDR3 spans 16 residues. Germline trimming cut 5 bases from V and 0 bases from J; bases unmatched to any gene: 8.

The chain has TRBV11-3 and TRBJ2-7; D is possibly TRBD1 (5 bases). The CDR3 has 15 amino acids. The ends were cut back, 2 bases at V and 3 bases at J, with 14 bases in the middle. Germline values: CDR1 SGHNT, CDR2 YENEEA. The chain's CDR3 is CASSLQDGQGYEQYF. The CDR3 DNA follows: TGTGCCAGCAGCTTACAGGACGGCCAGGGCTACGAGCAGTACTTC.

The chain has TRBV30 and TRBJ1-2; D ambiguous. The germline V gene has CDR1 GTSNPN and CDR2 SVGIG (reference sequence). V was clipped by 2 bases and J by 7 bases, with 11 bases between them. The CDR3 spans 12 residues. The CDR3 spells CAWSWGRGGYTF. CDR3 in DNA: TGTGCCTGGAGTTGGGGTCGGGGTGGCTACACCTTC.

V gene TRBV4-3 combines with J gene TRBJ2-7; 7 bases map to TRBD2. The CDR3 has 14 amino acids. CDR1 LGHNA and CDR2 YSLEER come from the germline V gene. J was trimmed by 3 bases and V by 1 base; bases with no gene match: 3. The chain's CDR3 is CASSQGSGGYEQYF. The CDR3 nucleotides read TGCGCCAGCAGCCAAGGGTCGGGGGGCTACGAGCAGTACTTC.

The chain uses TRBV9 and TRBJ2-1; 9 bases fit TRBD2. Germline V lookup: CDR1 SGDLS, CDR2 YYNGEE. The V and J ends lost 3 bases and 8 bases, in that order; junction bases with no gene match: 6. This CDR3 region has 14 residues. In DNA, the CDR3 is TGTGCCAGCAGCGGGGAAGCGGGAGGCGATGAGCAGTTCTTC. Translation gives CASSGEAGGDEQFF.

The CDR3 reads CASTARASTDTQYF. The CDR3 region has the DNA TGCGCCAGCACGGCCAGGGCGAGCACAGATACGCAGTATTTT. The chain links TRBV4-1 to TRBJ2-3; a weak D match, TRBD1 (5 bases). The ends were cut back, 7 bases at V and 0 bases at J, with 11 bases in the middle. This CDR3 has 14 residues. Germline V gene sequence: CDR1 MGHRA, CDR2 YSYEKL.

There are a few counts of this clone. The chain joins TRBV18 to TRBJ1-5; no reliable D call. V was pared by 2 bases and J by 5 bases, with 7 bases between. The CDR3 loop spans 13 amino acids. Germline V gene data show CDR1 as KGHSH and CDR2 as LQKENI. CDR3 DNA: TGTGCCAGCTCACCAGCGGCGGATCAGCCCCAGCATTTT. This translates into CASSPAADQPQHF.

This rearrangement joins TRBV27 to TRBJ2-3; tentative D call: TRBD1 (6 bases). The germline gives CDR1 MNHEY, CDR2 SMNVEV (reference sequence). With 6 bases removed from V and 5 bases from J, the gap between germline ends came to 9 bases. The CDR3 contains 12 residues. The CDR3: CASRARGDTQYF. CDR3 nucleotide sequence: TGTGCCAGCAGGGCCAGGGGAGATACGCAGTATTTT.

The chain joins TRBV29-1 to TRBJ2-3; the D gene could be TRBD1 or TRBD2 (5 bases each). The CDR3 contains 16 residues. CDR1 SQVTM and CDR2 ANQGSEA come from the germline V gene. With 0 bases removed from V and 11 bases from J, the gap between germline ends came to 24 bases. CDR3 in DNA: TGCAGCGTTGAAGAACCCCGACGCCTAACAGGACTGGGGCAGTATTTT. It specifies CSVEEPRRLTGLGQYF.

J is TRBJ2-3 and V is TRBV5-4, with 9 bases fitting TRBD2. V was clipped by 4 bases and J by 2 bases; unmatched bases: 5. Germline CDR1 is SGHNT and CDR2 is YYREEE (reference sequence). The CDR3 spans 15 residues. The CDR3 sequence: CASSPGLADTDTQYF. CDR3 sequence (DNA): TGTGCCAGCAGCCCGGGACTAGCCGACACAGATACGCAGTATTTT.

The V gene is TRBV11-3, the J gene TRBJ2-3; a weak D match, TRBD2 (5 bases). Germline values: CDR1 SGHNT, CDR2 YENEEA. V was trimmed by 3 bases and J by 2 bases, leaving 12 bases between them. The CDR3 length is 15 residues. For the CDR3, the DNA is TGTGCCAGCAGCTTCAATCCGGGAAACACAGATACGCAGTATTTT. Protein product: CASSFNPGNTDTQYF.

V and J are TRBV6-5 and TRBJ2-1; D is uncertain. This CDR3 contains 13 residues. Trimming shortened V by 10 bases and J by 3 bases, and 13 bases separated the two germline ends. Per the germline V gene, CDR1 is MNHEY and CDR2 is SVGAGI. In nucleotides, the CDR3 is TGTGCCACCGCCAGAAGTTTCTACAATGAGCAGTTCTTC. This translates into CATARSFYNEQFF.